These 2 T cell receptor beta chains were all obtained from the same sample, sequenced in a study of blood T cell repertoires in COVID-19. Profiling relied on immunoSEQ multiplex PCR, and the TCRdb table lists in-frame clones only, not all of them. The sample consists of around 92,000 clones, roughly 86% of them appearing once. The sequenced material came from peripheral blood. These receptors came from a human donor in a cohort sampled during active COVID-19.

CDR3 sequence (DNA): TGTGCCAGCAGTCTCTGGGCGAATCAGCCCCAGCATTTT. Protein: CASSLWANQPQHF. The J gene is TRBJ1-5, the V gene TRBV28; D not resolved. The CDR3 is made up of 13 amino acids. The V gene's germline CDR1 is MDHEN and CDR2 SYDVKM. V was pared by 5 bases and J by 4 bases, with 9 bases between.

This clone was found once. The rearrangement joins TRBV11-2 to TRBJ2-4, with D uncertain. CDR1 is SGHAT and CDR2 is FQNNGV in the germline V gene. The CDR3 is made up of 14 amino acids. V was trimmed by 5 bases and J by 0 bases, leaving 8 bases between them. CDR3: CASSLTVAKNIQYF. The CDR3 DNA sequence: TGTGCCAGCAGCCTAACTGTAGCCAAAAACATTCAGTACTTC.